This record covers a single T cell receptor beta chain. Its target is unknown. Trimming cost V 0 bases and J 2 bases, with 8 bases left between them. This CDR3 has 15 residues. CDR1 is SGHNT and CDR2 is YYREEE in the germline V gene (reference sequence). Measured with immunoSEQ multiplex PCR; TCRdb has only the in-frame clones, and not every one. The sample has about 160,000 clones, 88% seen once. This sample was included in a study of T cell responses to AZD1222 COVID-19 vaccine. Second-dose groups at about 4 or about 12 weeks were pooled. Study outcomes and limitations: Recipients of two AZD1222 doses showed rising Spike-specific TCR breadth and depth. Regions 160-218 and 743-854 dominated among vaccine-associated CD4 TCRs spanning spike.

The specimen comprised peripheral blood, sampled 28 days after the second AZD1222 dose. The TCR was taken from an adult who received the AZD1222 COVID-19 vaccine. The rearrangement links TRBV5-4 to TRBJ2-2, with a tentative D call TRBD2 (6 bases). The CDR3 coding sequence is TGTGCCAGCAGCTTGGTCGGACTAAACACCGGGGAGCTGTTTTTT. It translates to CASSLVGLNTGELFF.